This TCR beta chain came from a study of post-analysis software for immune sequencing data. Study-wide background: Included courses were relapsing-remitting and secondary progressive multiple sclerosis; progressive-relapsing multiple sclerosis was also included.

The TCR beta cDNA libraries carried unique molecular identifiers. T cells numbering roughly 1 to 11 million yielded cDNA molecules that totaled approximately 500,000. MiXCR, run by TCRdb on the PCR reads, gives a single entry per CDR3 protein. The data contain some 700,000 distinct CDR3 sequences, approximately 59% of them singletons. Whole-study findings and limits: Compared with controls, patients showed significantly lower normalized Chao1 diversity. Included in a set of about five TRBV segments more frequent in patients than controls were TRBV5-6, TRBV5-1 and TRBV20-1. The authors found that F measure strongly co-clustered same-batch samples.

Concerning this clonotype: Its target is not known.

The CDR3 sequence is 13 residues long. V lost 4 bases and J lost 7, with 15 bases in between. Germline V gene sequence: CDR1 SGHRS, CDR2 YFSETQ. The V call is TRBV5-1, the J call TRBJ2-7; no firm D call. The receptor was derived from a girl aged 2 to 10 with multiple sclerosis. Sequenced input: blood. The CDR3 DNA follows: TGCGCCAGCAGCACTCCTCAAGGGCCGGAGCAGTACTTC. Translation: CASSTPQGPEQYF. Variable domain in full (rest from reference TRBV5-1 and TRBJ2-7): KAGVTQTPRYLIKTRGQQVTLSCSPISGHRSVSWYQQTPGQGLQFLFEYFSETQRNKGNFPGRFSGRQFSNSRSEMNVSTLELGDSALYLCASSTPQGPEQYFGPGTRLTVT.